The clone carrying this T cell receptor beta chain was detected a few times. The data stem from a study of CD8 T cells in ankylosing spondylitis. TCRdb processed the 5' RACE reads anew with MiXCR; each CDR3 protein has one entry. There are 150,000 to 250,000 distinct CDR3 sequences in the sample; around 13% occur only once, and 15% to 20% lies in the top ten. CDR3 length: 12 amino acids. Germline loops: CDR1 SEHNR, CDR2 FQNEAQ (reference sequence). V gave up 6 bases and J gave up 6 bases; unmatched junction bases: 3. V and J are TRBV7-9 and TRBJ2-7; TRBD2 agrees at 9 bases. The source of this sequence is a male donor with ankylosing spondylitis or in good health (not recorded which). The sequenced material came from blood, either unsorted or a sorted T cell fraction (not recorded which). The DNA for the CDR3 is TGTGCCAGCAGTCGAGCGGGAGGCGAGCAGTACTTC. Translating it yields CASSRAGGEQYF.